The clone carrying this T cell receptor beta chain was picked up a small number of times. Its antigen is currently unknown. This entry belongs to a study of T cells in Graves' hyperthyroidism and ophthalmopathy. About the study: Peripheral blood was drawn at first diagnosis, prior to all treatment.

V lost 3 bases and J 1 base, leaving 9 bases between the germline ends. Germline CDR1 SGHAT, CDR2 FQNNGV. CDR3 length equals 14 residues. Using RNA transcripts as the source, TCR beta CDR3 regions were amplified. When the TCR CDR3 underwent first-round RT-PCR, the HTBI primer set was used. TCRdb re-analysed the multiplex PCR reads in MiXCR, keeping a single row per CDR3 protein. The sample shows 300,000 to 450,000 distinct CDR3 sequences, approximately 15% of them seen only once. Points from the study as a whole: A 13 V-J model separated ophthalmopathy from stable hyperthyroidism. Blood held most thyroid clonotypes expanded above 0.001 frequency.

PBMCs were sourced from 9 to 10 ml fresh peripheral blood. The genes are TRBV11-2 and TRBJ2-5; no firm D call. The sample was blood. The clonotype comes from a woman aged 30 to 39 with Graves' ophthalmopathy. The CDR3 region is CASSFSGPQETQYF. As DNA, the CDR3 is TGTGCCAGCAGCTTTTCCGGGCCCCAAGAGACCCAGTACTTC.